Presented here are 10 T cell receptor beta chains from one specimen sequenced in a study of shared clonotypes between healthy human individuals. Here immunoSEQ multiplex PCR was the method, and the copy in TCRdb shows in-frame clones only, minus some. The sample gives about 1.5 million clones, roughly 96% of which show up once; approximately 1.1% is in the top ten. The sequencing input was naive CD4+ T cells sorted from blood. The subset: CD45RA+ positively selected. Receptor source: a man aged 25 to 40 in good health.

The chain uses TRBV30 and TRBJ2-7, with D possibly being TRBD1 (5 bases). The CDR3 spans 14 residues. Germline CDR1 reads GTSNPN; CDR2 reads SVGIG (reference sequence). V was clipped by 4 bases and J by 3 bases, with 16 bases between them. CDR3 loop: CAWTRAGTLYEQYF. The CDR3 DNA reads TGTGCCTGGACCAGGGCAGGTACGCTCTACGAGCAGTACTTC.

The chain is built from TRBV27 and TRBJ2-6, with D possibly being TRBD1 (6 bases). V was shortened by 6 bases and J by 2 bases, with 14 bases between the two germline ends. Per germline, CDR1 MNHEY and CDR2 SMNVEV (reference sequence). There are 16 residues in the CDR3. CDR3 nucleotides: TGTGCCAGCAGACAGGGTCTAATCCCTGGGGCCAACGTCCTGACTTTC. The encoded protein is CASRQGLIPGANVLTF.

V and J are TRBV5-1 and TRBJ2-2, with 10 bases matching TRBD2. V shed 6 bases, J shed 0 bases, and the junction held 8 bases outside the gene matches. Germline V lookup: CDR1 SGHRS, CDR2 YFSETQ. This CDR3 region has 17 residues. The CDR3 loop is CASTRLAGVTNTGELFF. In DNA, the CDR3 is TGCGCCAGCACGCGACTAGCGGGTGTAACGAACACCGGGGAGCTGTTTTTT.

With respect to this clone: Different DNA sequences within this sample yield the same CDR3. CDR3: CASSIQGPNTGELFF. CDR3 DNA: TGCGCCAGCAGCATCCAGGGACCTAACACCGGGGAGCTGTTTTTT. The chain recombines TRBV5-1 with TRBJ2-2; the D gene could be TRBD1 or TRBD2 (5 bases each). Trimming left V 4 bases short and J 2 bases short, with 12 bases between. This CDR3 has 15 residues. The germline gives CDR1 SGHRS, CDR2 YFSETQ.

This clone was recorded once. The chain recombines TRBV10-1 with TRBJ2-3; D call uncertain. Germline V gene sequence: CDR1 WNHNN, CDR2 SYGVQD (reference sequence). Trimming cost V 6 bases and J 2 bases, with 12 bases left between them. The CDR3 loop spans 14 amino acids. In nucleotides, the CDR3 is TGCGCCAGCAGAGAATGGTTTCCCACAGATACGCAGTATTTT. Protein sequence: CASREWFPTDTQYF.

Comments on this clone: The sample has other DNA sequences that encode this CDR3 too. The chain is built from TRBV27 and TRBJ2-7, with a tentative D call TRBD1 (7 bases). Trimming pared 6 bases from V and 2 bases from J, leaving 17 bases between. The CDR3 has 15 residues. The germline V gene encodes CDR1 MNHEY and CDR2 SMNVEV (reference sequence). CDR3 bases: TGTGCCAGCAGCCCCCGACAGGGAGGCCCCTACGAGCAGTACTTC. This encodes CASSPRQGGPYEQYF.

The rearrangement links TRBV6-1 to TRBJ2-7; maybe TRBD2 (5 bases). The germline V gene has CDR1 MNHNS and CDR2 SASEGT. There are 14 residues in the CDR3. V dropped 8 bases and J dropped 3 bases, with 17 bases sitting between them. CDR3 protein: CASGEGLTNYEQYF. The CDR3 DNA follows: TGTGCCAGCGGAGAGGGATTGACTAACTACGAGCAGTACTTC.

The V call is TRBV11-2, the J call TRBJ2-7; 10 bases fit TRBD1. Germline assignment: CDR1 SGHAT and CDR2 FQNNGV. This CDR3 contains 16 residues. Losses at the gene ends were 5 bases for V and 3 bases for J; bases not matched to a gene: 10. CDR3 sequence: CASSPLGQGRRYEQYF. The CDR3 coding sequence is TGTGCCAGCAGCCCCTTGGGACAGGGGCGACGCTACGAGCAGTACTTC.

The gene calls are TRBV5-4 and TRBJ2-1, with 11 positions matching TRBD2. V lost 4 bases to trimming and J lost 3 bases; unmatched junction nucleotides: 6. Per germline, CDR1 SGHNT and CDR2 YYREEE (reference sequence). The CDR3 spans 16 residues. CDR3 sequence (DNA): TGTGCCAGCAGCCGTTACGGGACTAGCGGCTACAATGAGCAGTTCTTC. Amino acids: CASSRYGTSGYNEQFF.

This clone appeared a few times. The V gene is TRBV11-3, the J gene TRBJ2-1, with D unresolved. This CDR3 region has 14 residues. Per germline, CDR1 SGHNT and CDR2 YENEEA. V dropped 2 bases and J dropped 8 bases, with 13 bases sitting between them. The CDR3 DNA reads as TGTGCCAGCAGCTTAAGTCCTCATGAGCATGAGCAGTTCTTC. This codes for CASSLSPHEHEQFF.